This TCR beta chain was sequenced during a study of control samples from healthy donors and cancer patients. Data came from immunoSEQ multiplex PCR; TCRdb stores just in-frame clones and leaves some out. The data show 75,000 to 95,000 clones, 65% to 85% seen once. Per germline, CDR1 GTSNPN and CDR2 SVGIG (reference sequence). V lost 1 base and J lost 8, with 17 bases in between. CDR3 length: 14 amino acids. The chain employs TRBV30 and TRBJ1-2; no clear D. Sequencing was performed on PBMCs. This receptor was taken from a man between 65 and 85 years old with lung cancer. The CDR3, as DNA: TGTGCCTGGAGTGGATCGTTCAGAAAGCGGGGCTACACCTTC. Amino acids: CAWSGSFRKRGYTF.